This is a list of T cell receptor beta chains from one sample in a study of blood T cell repertoires in COVID-19. Only in-frame clones appear in the TCRdb table, and some are missing; sequencing was by immunoSEQ multiplex PCR. Of about 130,000 clones in the sample, around 89% were seen once. Sequenced material: peripheral blood. All receptors come from a man aged 55 to 70 with active or convalescent COVID-19. Both conserved end residues are part of each CDR3. The D gene is left open where the match is weak. The size of a clone is reported for some rows only, either as once, few or many, or as a class for expanded clones.

>TRBJ1-3|-|TRBD1|TRBV5-4
CASSQTGGGNTIYF
TGTGCCAGCAGCCAGACAGGGGGTGGAAACACCATATATTTT
>TRBJ1-2|-|-|TRBV30
CARGGEDYGYTF
TGTGCCCGAGGGGGTGAGGACTATGGCTACACCTTC
>TRBJ1-5|-|TRBD1|TRBV11-2
CASSLGNRGGQPQHF
TGTGCCAGCAGCTTAGGTAACAGGGGAGGACAGCCCCAGCATTTT
>TRBJ2-2|-|-|TRBV24-1
CATRGAGKAGELFF
TGTGCCACCAGAGGTGCAGGGAAGGCCGGGGAGCTGTTTTTT
>TRBJ1-2|-|TRBD1|TRBV7-2
CASSPRQGWYYGYTF
TGTGCCAGCAGCCCAAGACAGGGCTGGTACTATGGCTACACCTTC
>TRBJ2-3|-|TRBD2|TRBV30
CAWTPTSGRRGRTDTQYF
TGTGCCTGGACCCCGACTAGCGGGCGACGGGGACGGACAGATACGCAGTATTTT
>TRBJ2-3|-|-|TRBV6-6
CASSYLGSTSTDTQYF
TGTGCCAGCAGTTACTTGGGCTCGACCAGCACAGATACGCAGTATTTT
>TRBJ2-3|-|-|TRBV4-3
CASSQLGGVRYF
TGCGCCAGCAGCCAACTAGGGGGTGTTCGGTATTTT
>TRBJ2-1|once|TRBD2|TRBV19
CASSGAGEYSYNEQFF
TGTGCCAGTAGTGGGGCGGGGGAGTATTCCTACAATGAGCAGTTCTTC
>TRBJ2-2|once|TRBD1|TRBV2
CASRVQGVDTGELFF
TGTGCCAGCAGGGTACAGGGGGTCGACACCGGGGAGCTGTTTTTT
>TRBJ2-5|-|-|TRBV4-3
CASSQEIGGLGTQYF
TGCGCCAGCAGCCAAGAAATCGGGGGGCTTGGGACCCAGTACTTC
>TRBJ2-3|-|TRBD2|TRBV5-1
CASSFAGGTDTQYF
TGCGCCAGCAGCTTCGCGGGGGGAACAGATACGCAGTATTTT
>TRBJ2-3|-|-|TRBV6-2/TRBV6-3
CASSYGGSTDTQYF
TGTGCCAGCAGTTACGGCGGGAGCACAGATACGCAGTATTTT
>TRBJ1-1|-|TRBD1|TRBV3-1/TRBV3-2
CASSHYRGRNTEAFF
TGTGCCAGCAGCCACTACAGGGGGCGGAACACTGAAGCTTTCTTT
>TRBJ1-1|-|-|TRBV29-1
CSVAGEAFF
TGCAGCGTTGCAGGGGAAGCTTTCTTT
>TRBJ2-2|-|TRBD1|TRBV28
CASRIGTVDTGELFF
TGTGCCAGCAGGATCGGGACAGTTGACACCGGGGAGCTGTTTTTT
>TRBJ1-1|-|-|TRBV6-5
CASSSFRQATNTEAFF
TGTGCCAGCAGTTCCTTCAGACAGGCGACGAACACTGAAGCTTTCTTT
>TRBJ2-7|-|-|TRBV7-2
CASSTDRAGEQYF
TGTGCCAGCAGCACTGACAGGGCGGGGGAGCAGTACTTC
>TRBJ2-2|-|TRBD1|TRBV6-5
CASSPDRAHTGELFF
TGTGCCAGCAGCCCCGACAGGGCCCACACCGGGGAGCTGTTTTTT
>TRBJ2-1|once|-|TRBV28
CASTLGGGNSNEQFF
TGTGCCAGCACTCTGGGTGGGGGGAATAGCAATGAGCAGTTCTTC
>TRBJ1-5|-|-|TRBV28
CASSPPPGGGGPQHF
TGTGCCAGCAGTCCACCTCCGGGCGGAGGTGGGCCCCAGCATTTT
>TRBJ1-4|-|-|TRBV5-8
CASSRRQREKLFF
TGTGCCAGCAGCCGGCGGCAGCGTGAAAAACTGTTTTTT
>TRBJ1-4|-|-|TRBV19
CASSMREKLFF
TGTGCCAGTAGTATGAGAGAAAAACTGTTTTTT
>TRBJ2-1|-|-|TRBV7-3
CASSLSGRHNNEQFF
TGTGCCAGCAGCTTAAGTGGGAGGCACAACAATGAGCAGTTCTTC
>TRBJ1-1|-|TRBD1|TRBV10-3
CAISVGQGLKNTEAFF
TGTGCCATCAGCGTCGGACAGGGGCTAAAGAACACTGAAGCTTTCTTT
>TRBJ1-2|-|TRBD1|TRBV19
CASSIEGNRGRYGYTF
TGTGCCAGTAGTATAGAAGGCAACAGGGGTCGATATGGCTACACCTTC
>TRBJ2-3|-|TRBD1|TRBV5-6
CASSFKTATGGDTQYF
TGTGCCAGCAGCTTTAAGACTGCCACAGGGGGAGATACGCAGTATTTT
>TRBJ2-7|-|TRBD1|TRBV7-3
CASSLSGQGPYEQYF
TGTGCCAGCAGCTTATCGGGACAGGGCCCCTACGAGCAGTACTTC
>TRBJ2-3|-|TRBD2|TRBV7-2
CASSWRGTSGTSDTQYF
TGTGCCAGCAGCTGGCGAGGGACTAGCGGGACGAGTGATACGCAGTATTTT
>TRBJ1-6|once|TRBD1|TRBV27
CASSLGQNNSPLHF
TGTGCCAGCAGCCTGGGACAGAATAATTCACCCCTCCACTTT
>TRBJ2-3|-|-|TRBV5-6
CASSRVRGDSDTQYF
TGTGCCAGCAGCCGTGTCAGGGGGGACTCAGATACGCAGTATTTT
>TRBJ1-2|-|TRBD1|TRBV11-2
CASSLRRTGGQANYGYTF
TGTGCCAGCAGCTTAAGGCGGACAGGGGGACAAGCTAACTATGGCTACACCTTC
>TRBJ1-2|-|-|TRBV30
CAWSGSVTRGGYTF
TGTGCCTGGAGTGGATCAGTCACCAGGGGAGGCTACACCTTC
>TRBJ2-1|-|-|TRBV27
CASRLGSYNEQFF
TGTGCCAGCAGACTAGGGTCCTACAATGAGCAGTTCTTC
>TRBJ2-5|-|-|TRBV19
CASSIDKETQYF
TGTGCCAGTAGTATAGATAAAGAGACCCAGTACTTC
>TRBJ2-7|few|TRBD2|TRBV5-4
CASSLGLAGTSYEQYF
TGTGCCAGCAGCTTGGGGCTAGCGGGAACCTCCTACGAGCAGTACTTC
>TRBJ2-1|-|-|TRBV5-1
CASSLGDSSYNEQFF
TGCGCCAGCAGCTTGGGTGACAGCTCCTACAATGAGCAGTTCTTC
>TRBJ1-5|-|TRBD1|TRBV24-1
CATSVAGTGDQPQHF
TGTGCCACCAGTGTCGCCGGGACAGGGGATCAGCCCCAGCATTTT
>TRBJ2-5|-|-|TRBV4-1
CASSQGHGQSQETQYF
TGCGCCAGCAGCCAGGGACACGGACAGAGCCAAGAGACCCAGTACTTC
>TRBJ1-1|-|-|TRBV9
CASSVAPLLNTEAFF
TGTGCCAGCAGCGTAGCCCCACTCTTGAACACTGAAGCTTTCTTT
>TRBJ1-1|-|-|TRBV6-2/TRBV6-3
CASSYFSKSPSAEAFF
TGTGCCAGCAGTTATTTCAGTAAATCCCCCTCCGCTGAAGCTTTCTTT